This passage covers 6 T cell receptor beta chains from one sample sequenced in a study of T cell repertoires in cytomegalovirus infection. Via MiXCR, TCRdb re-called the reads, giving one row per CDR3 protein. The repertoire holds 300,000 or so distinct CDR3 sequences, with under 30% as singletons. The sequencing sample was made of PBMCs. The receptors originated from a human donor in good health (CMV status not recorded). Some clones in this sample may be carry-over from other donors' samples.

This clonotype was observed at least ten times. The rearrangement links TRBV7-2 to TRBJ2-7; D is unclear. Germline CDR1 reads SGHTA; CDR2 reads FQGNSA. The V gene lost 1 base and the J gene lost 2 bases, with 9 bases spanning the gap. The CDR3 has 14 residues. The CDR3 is CASSLDDGPYEQYF. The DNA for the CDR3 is TGTGCCAGCAGCTTAGACGACGGACCCTACGAGCAGTACTTC.

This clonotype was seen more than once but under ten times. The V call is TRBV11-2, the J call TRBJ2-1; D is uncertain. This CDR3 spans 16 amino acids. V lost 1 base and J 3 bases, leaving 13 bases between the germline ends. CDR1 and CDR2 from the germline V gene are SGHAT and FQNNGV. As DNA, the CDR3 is TGTGCCAGCAGCTTAGCGGGCGGTTGGAACTACAATGAGCAGTTCTTC. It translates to CASSLAGGWNYNEQFF.

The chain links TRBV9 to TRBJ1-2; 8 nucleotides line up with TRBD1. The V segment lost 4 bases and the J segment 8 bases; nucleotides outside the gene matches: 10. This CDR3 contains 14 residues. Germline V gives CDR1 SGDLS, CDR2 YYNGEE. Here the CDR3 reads CASSSRTGPRGYTF. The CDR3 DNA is TGTGCCAGCAGCTCCAGGACAGGGCCTCGGGGCTACACCTTC.

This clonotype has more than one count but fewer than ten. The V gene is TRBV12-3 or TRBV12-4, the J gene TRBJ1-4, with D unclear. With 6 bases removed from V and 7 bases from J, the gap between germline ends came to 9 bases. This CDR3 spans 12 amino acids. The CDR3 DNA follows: TGTGCCAGCAGCGACCTAGGTGAAAAACTGTTTTTT. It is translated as CASSDLGEKLFF.

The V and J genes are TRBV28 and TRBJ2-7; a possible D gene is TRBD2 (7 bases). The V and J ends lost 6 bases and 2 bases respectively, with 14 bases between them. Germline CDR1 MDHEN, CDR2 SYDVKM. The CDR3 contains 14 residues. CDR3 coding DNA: TGTGCCAGCAGCTCCGGGGGGCCTACCTACGAGCAGTACTTC. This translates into CASSSGGPTYEQYF. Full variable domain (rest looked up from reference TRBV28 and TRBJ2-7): DVKVTQSSRYLVKRTGEKVFLECVQDMDHENMFWYRQDPGLGLRLIYFSYDVKMKEKGDIPEGYSVSREKKERFSLILESASTNQTSMYLCASSSGGPTYEQYFGPGTRLTVT.

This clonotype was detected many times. The CDR3, as DNA: TGTGCCAGCAGCCTGTATACCGGCACAGATACGCAGTATTTT. The encoded protein is CASSLYTGTDTQYF. The chain has TRBV12-3 or TRBV12-4 and TRBJ2-3; D gene unclear. Trimming took 6 bases from V and 1 from J, leaving 11 bases between them. CDR3 length: 14 residues.